Included here is one TCR beta chain sequence, with context. In this sample, this clonotype turned up a few times. Its cognate antigen has yet to be identified. No much larger clone exists at a distance of one base, and base qualities are not known. In the germline V gene (reference sequence), CDR1 corresponds to LNHNV and CDR2 to YYDKDF. The CDR3 measures 17 amino acids from cysteine to phenylalanine. CDR3 DNA only is kept here, 51 bases in frame from base 1. At the junction V is shortened by 3 bases and J by 6 bases; bases outside the gene matches: 8. The data are from a study of CD8 T cells in ankylosing spondylitis (dated by TCRdb to 2016 to 2017). As for the study more broadly: T cell receptor beta repertoires were profiled in healthy donors and ankylosing spondylitis patients so that disease-linked TCR variants could be found. The full study cohort was made up of about 24 ankylosing spondylitis patients and about a hundred healthy donors. Samples of peripheral blood were taken, and for ankylosing spondylitis patients, synovial fluid was collected as well. The investigation overall reported the following: A TCR beta motif of seven or eight highly homologous amino acid variants appeared characteristic of blood from ankylosing spondylitis patients. Significant enrichment of the disease-linked clones was reported in matched synovial fluid samples from ankylosing spondylitis patients. Some TCR beta motif variants had previously been reported in synovial fluid and blood of reactive arthritis patients, which suggested common disease-initiation mechanisms. The disease-linked clones showed a CD8+ phenotype and occurred at relatively low frequencies in peripheral blood.

The run used an Illumina HiSeq 2500. Quantitative 5'-RACE with molecular barcodes was used to prepare TCR beta libraries. The original methods were these. A new computational method based on a probabilistic model of VDJ rearrangement was used to identify disease-linked TCR variants. TCRdb reran the public reads through fastp at Q25 and MiXCR, keeping productive beta chains. CDR3 protein sequences are deduplicated, and each keeps its most common genes and DNA. These V and J calls are TCRdb output, not the study's own analysis. The sample contains about 460,000 distinct CDR3 sequences, approximately 5.3% of them found a single time. Under 4.5% of the sample belongs to the ten largest clones.

The chain links TRBV15 with TRBJ2-2; 12 nucleotides in the junction match TRBD1. Sequenced material: blood, either unsorted or a sorted T cell fraction (not recorded which). The receptor was derived from a male donor with ankylosing spondylitis. Here is the DNA: TGTGCCACCAGCAGGGTCCCGGGGACAGGGGGCCCCGGGGAGCTGTTTTTT. It codes for CATSRVPGTGGPGELFF.